Shown below are 10 T cell receptor beta chains from a single sample sequenced in a study of response to subunit inactivated influenza vaccine. Each CDR3 protein gets one entry after TCRdb re-called the RT-PCR reads with MiXCR. The table lists approximately 200,000 distinct CDR3 sequences, approximately 15% of them singletons, with roughly 25% in the top ten. This specimen consisted of CD8+ T cells sorted from PBMCs, obtained 4 to 6 days after vaccination. The receptor set was obtained from a man aged 45-65 years who received an inactivated influenza vaccine.

This clonotype was seen more than once but under ten times. The V and J genes are TRBV13 and TRBJ1-4, with 7 bases matching TRBD1. J gave up 12 bases and V 5 bases, and 9 bases lay outside the gene matches. Per the germline V gene, CDR1 is PRHDT and CDR2 is FYEKMQ (reference sequence). The CDR3 loop spans 13 amino acids. The CDR3 sequence: CASSLPGQAQLFF. Written as DNA, the CDR3 is TGTGCCAGCAGCCTGCCCGGACAGGCTCAACTGTTTTTT.

V is TRBV11-2 and J is TRBJ2-2; no definite D call. The germline gives CDR1 SGHAT, CDR2 FQNNGV. Between the trimmed V and J ends, which lost 10 bases and 8 bases, there was a span of 11 bases. The CDR3 length is 11 residues. Here the CDR3 DNA reads TGTGCCATAACTCGGGCTGGGGAGCTGTTTTTT. The encoded protein is CAITRAGELFF.

The chain carries TRBV6-2 or TRBV6-3 and TRBJ2-2; no firm D call. V lost 4 bases and J lost 7, with 4 bases in between. Germline CDR1 MNHEY, CDR2 SVGEGT. The CDR3 length is 11 residues. The CDR3 nucleotides are TGTGCCAGCAGTTCCGGCGGGGAGCTGTTTTTT. Translating gives CASSSGGELFF.

The chain has TRBV4-3 and TRBJ2-2; TRBD1 aligns across 8 bases. The germline gives CDR1 LGHNA, CDR2 YSLEER. V lost 4 bases to trimming and J lost 6 bases; unmatched junction nucleotides: 7. The CDR3 contains 15 residues. The CDR3: CASSRKQGVAGELFF. The CDR3, as DNA: TGCGCCAGCAGCCGCAAACAGGGGGTGGCCGGGGAGCTGTTTTTT.

This clonotype was detected a few times. V gene TRBV6-2 or TRBV6-3 combines with J gene TRBJ2-7; no clear D gene. The V and J ends lost 2 bases and 3 bases respectively, with 8 bases between them. In germline, CDR1 is MNHEY, CDR2 SVGEGT. CDR3 length: 13 amino acids. The CDR3 DNA reads as TGTGCCAGCAGTTACCGACAAAACTACGAGCAGTACTTC. Translated, it gives CASSYRQNYEQYF.

The rearrangement uses TRBV27 and TRBJ2-2; D is unclear. This CDR3 is built from 15 residues. V was trimmed by 6 bases and J by 2 bases, leaving 13 bases between them. CDR1 is MNHEY and CDR2 is SMNVEV in the germline V gene (reference sequence). The CDR3 sequence: CASRGYQSNTGELFF. CDR3 nucleotide sequence: TGTGCCAGCAGGGGGTACCAAAGCAACACCGGGGAGCTGTTTTTT.

Only a few counts were recorded for this clonotype. The chain is built from TRBV6-2 or TRBV6-3 and TRBJ2-1, with 7 bases aligning to TRBD2. The CDR3 has 17 residues. Germline V gene sequence: CDR1 MNHEY, CDR2 SVGEGT. J lost 3 bases, V lost 2 bases, and 10 bases had no gene match. CDR3: CASSYTSPLADYNEQFF. CDR3 DNA sequence: TGTGCCAGCAGTTACACCTCCCCCCTAGCGGACTACAATGAGCAGTTCTTC.

V is TRBV29-1 and J is TRBJ2-2, with D tentatively TRBD1 (5 bases). The CDR3 is made up of 12 amino acids. Trimming stripped 6 bases from V and 3 bases from J, with 8 bases between. Looked up from germline, CDR1 is SQVTM and CDR2 is ANQGSEA. CDR3 DNA: TGCAGCGTCCTCAGGGACACCGGGGAGCTGTTTTTT. Residues: CSVLRDTGELFF.

This clonotype has a count of ten or more. The rearrangement links TRBV25-1 to TRBJ2-5; 7 bases are a match to TRBD2. Losses at the gene ends were 3 bases for V and 5 bases for J; bases not matched to a gene: 3. The CDR3 totals 13 residues. In germline, CDR1 is MGHDK, CDR2 SYGVNS. The CDR3 region is CASSEGGMETQYF. Written as DNA, the CDR3 is TGTGCCAGCAGTGAGGGGGGGATGGAGACCCAGTACTTC.

The chain links TRBV7-2 to TRBJ2-3; D call uncertain. CDR3 length: 12 amino acids. Germline CDR1 SGHTA, CDR2 FQGNSA. V lost 4 bases to trimming and J lost 2 bases, with 4 bases between them. In DNA form, the CDR3 reads TGTGCCAGCAGCTACCTCACAGATACGCAGTATTTT. Its translation is CASSYLTDTQYF.